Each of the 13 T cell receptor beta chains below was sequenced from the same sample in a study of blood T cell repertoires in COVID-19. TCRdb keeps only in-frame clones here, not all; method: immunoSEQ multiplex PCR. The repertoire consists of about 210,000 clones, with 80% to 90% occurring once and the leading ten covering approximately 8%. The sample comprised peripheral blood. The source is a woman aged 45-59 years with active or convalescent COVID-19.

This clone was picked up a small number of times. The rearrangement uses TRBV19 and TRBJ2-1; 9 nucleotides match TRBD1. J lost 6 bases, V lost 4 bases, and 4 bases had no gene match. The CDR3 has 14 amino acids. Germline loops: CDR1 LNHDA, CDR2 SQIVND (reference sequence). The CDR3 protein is CASSTATGGNEQFF. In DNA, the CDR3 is TGTGCCAGTAGTACAGCGACAGGGGGCAATGAGCAGTTCTTC.

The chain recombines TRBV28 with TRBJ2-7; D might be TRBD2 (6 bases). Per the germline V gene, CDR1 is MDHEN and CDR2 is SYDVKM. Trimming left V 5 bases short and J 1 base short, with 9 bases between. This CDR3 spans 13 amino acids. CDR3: CASSPGVSYEQYF. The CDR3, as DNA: TGTGCCAGCAGTCCGGGGGTATCCTACGAGCAGTACTTC.

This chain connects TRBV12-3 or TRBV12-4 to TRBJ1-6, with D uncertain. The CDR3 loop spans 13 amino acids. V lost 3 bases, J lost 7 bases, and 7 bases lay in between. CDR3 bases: TGTGCCAGCAGTTTCGGAGACAATTCACCCCTCCACTTT. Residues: CASSFGDNSPLHF.

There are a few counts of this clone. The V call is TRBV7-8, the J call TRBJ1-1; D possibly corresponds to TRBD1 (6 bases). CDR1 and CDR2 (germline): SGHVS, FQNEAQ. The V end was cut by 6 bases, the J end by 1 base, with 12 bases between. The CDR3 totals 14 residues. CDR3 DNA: TGTGCCAGCAGGAGGCGGGGGCAGAACACTGAAGCTTTCTTT. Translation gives CASRRRGQNTEAFF.

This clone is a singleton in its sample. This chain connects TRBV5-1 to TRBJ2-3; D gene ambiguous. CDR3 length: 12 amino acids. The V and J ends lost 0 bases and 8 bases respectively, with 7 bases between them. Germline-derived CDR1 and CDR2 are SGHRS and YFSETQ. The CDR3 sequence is CASSLEVSTQYF. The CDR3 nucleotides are TGCGCCAGCAGCTTGGAAGTCAGTACGCAGTATTTT.

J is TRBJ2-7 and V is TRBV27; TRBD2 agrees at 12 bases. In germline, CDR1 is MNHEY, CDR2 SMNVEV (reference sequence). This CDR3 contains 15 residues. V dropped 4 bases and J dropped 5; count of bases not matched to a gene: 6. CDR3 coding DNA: TGTGCCAGCAGTTCGCGGACTAGCGGGACGGACGAGCAGTACTTC. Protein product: CASSSRTSGTDEQYF.

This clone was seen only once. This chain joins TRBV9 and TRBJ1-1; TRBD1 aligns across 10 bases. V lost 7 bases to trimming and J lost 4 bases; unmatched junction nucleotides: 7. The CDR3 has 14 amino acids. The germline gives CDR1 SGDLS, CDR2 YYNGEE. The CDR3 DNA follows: TGTGCCAGCGGGGGACAGGGGAAGATCACTGAAGCTTTCTTT. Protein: CASGGQGKITEAFF.

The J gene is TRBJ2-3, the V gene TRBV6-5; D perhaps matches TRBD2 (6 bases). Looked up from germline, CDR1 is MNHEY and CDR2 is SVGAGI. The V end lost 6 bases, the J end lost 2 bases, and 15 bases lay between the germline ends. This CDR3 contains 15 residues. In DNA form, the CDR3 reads TGTGCCAGCAGGTCCGGGACTGGGCTCACAGATACGCAGTATTTT. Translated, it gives CASRSGTGLTDTQYF.

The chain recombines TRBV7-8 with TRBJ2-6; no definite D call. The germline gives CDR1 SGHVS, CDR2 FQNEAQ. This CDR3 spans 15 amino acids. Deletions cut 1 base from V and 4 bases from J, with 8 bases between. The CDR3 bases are TGTGCCAGCAGCTTAGTCCATCAGGGGGCCAACGTCCTGACTTTC. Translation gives CASSLVHQGANVLTF.

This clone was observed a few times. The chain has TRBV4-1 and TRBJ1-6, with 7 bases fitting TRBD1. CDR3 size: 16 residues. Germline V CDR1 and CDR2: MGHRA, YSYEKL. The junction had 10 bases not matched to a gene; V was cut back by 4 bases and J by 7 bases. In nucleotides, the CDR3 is TGCGCCAGCAGCCCTTCTACAGGGGTGAACAATTCACCCCTCCACTTT. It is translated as CASSPSTGVNNSPLHF.

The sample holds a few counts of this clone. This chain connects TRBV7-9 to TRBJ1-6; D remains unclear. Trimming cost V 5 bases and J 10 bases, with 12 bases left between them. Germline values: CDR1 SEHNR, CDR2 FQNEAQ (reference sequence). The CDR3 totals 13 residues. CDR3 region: CASSLGRESPLHF. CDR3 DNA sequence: TGTGCCAGCAGCCTGGGGAGGGAATCACCCCTCCACTTT.

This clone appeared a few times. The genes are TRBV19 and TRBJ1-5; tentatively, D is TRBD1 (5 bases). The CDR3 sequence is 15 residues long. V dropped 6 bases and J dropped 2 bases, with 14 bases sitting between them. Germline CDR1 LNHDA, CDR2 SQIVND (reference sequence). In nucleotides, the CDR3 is TGTGCCAGTAGGAGCGGGGGTAGTGGCAATCAGCCCCAGCATTTT. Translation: CASRSGGSGNQPQHF.

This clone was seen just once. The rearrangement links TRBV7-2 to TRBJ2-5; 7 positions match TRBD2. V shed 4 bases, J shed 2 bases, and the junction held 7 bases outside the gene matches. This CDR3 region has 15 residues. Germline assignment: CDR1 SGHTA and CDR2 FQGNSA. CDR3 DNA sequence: TGTGCCAGCAGCTGGGGACTAATGCGGCAAGAGACCCAGTACTTC. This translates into CASSWGLMRQETQYF.